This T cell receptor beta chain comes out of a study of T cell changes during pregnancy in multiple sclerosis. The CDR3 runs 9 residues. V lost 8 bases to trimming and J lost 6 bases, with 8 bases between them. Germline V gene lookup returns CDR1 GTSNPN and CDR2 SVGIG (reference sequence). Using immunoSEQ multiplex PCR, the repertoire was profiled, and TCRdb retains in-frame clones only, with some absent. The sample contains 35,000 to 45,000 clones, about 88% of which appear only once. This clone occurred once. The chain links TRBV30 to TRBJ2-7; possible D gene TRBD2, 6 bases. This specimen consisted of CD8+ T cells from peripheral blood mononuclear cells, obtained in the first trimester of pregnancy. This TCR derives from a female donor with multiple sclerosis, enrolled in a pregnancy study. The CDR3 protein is CAGGTEQYF. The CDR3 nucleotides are TGTGCCGGGGGGACCGAGCAGTACTTC.